The T cell receptor (beta chain) described here comes from a study of OX40 agonist ivuxolimab in advanced cancers. At the level of the study: Prior therapy, whether anti-PD-1, anti-PD-L1 or anti-CTLA-4, was allowed, and 40% had some. General study points: On average, a greater number of expanded clones characterised CD8+ T cells relative to CD4+.

This table comes from immunoSEQ multiplex PCR, and its TCRdb copy is limited to in-frame clones, with some not included. The sample yields more than 85,000 clones, approximately 90% seen once. This CDR3 has 17 amino acids. Unmatched junction bases numbered 10, after V lost 7 bases and J lost 0 bases. Germline loops: CDR1 LNHDA, CDR2 SQIVND (reference sequence). To note about this clone: Its antigen is still unknown.

This chain links TRBV19 with TRBJ2-1; 9 bases agree with TRBD2. This receptor was identified in an adult with an advanced solid tumor such as melanoma, head and neck, liver or kidney cancer. This specimen was CD4+ or CD8+ T cells sorted from blood, taken in a trial of the OX40 agonist ivuxolimab. The CDR3 DNA reads TGTGCCAGTAAGGAGCGGGGGGCCCCGAGCTCCTACAATGAGCAGTTCTTC. The encoded protein is CASKERGAPSSYNEQFF.